This paragraph reports one T cell receptor (beta chain). Per the study methods: Estimation of nucleated cell counts relied on the amplification of reference gene primers. Clones were sequenced by immunoSEQ multiplex PCR, and TCRdb holds only the in-frame ones, with some missing. From that table come the V and J calls and clone size; the DNA was used to work out D and trimming. The profile shows about 100,000 clones, approximately 91% of them singletons. The sample is drawn from a study of blood T cell repertoires in COVID-19. The receptor's source is a young man with acute or convalescent COVID-19. The sample taken for sequencing was peripheral blood.

The CDR3 region has the DNA TGTGCCAGCAGCCAACTGGTGATGCGGGACGGTGCCTCCTACGAGCAGTACTTC. Amino acid sequence: CASSQLVMRDGASYEQYF. The gene calls are TRBV3-1 (or the pseudogene TRBV3-2) and TRBJ2-7, with D perhaps matching TRBD2 (6 bases). The ends were cut back, 2 bases at V and 0 bases at J, with 20 bases in the middle. The CDR3 is made up of 18 amino acids. Germline CDR1 is LGHDT and CDR2 is YNNKEL (reference sequence).